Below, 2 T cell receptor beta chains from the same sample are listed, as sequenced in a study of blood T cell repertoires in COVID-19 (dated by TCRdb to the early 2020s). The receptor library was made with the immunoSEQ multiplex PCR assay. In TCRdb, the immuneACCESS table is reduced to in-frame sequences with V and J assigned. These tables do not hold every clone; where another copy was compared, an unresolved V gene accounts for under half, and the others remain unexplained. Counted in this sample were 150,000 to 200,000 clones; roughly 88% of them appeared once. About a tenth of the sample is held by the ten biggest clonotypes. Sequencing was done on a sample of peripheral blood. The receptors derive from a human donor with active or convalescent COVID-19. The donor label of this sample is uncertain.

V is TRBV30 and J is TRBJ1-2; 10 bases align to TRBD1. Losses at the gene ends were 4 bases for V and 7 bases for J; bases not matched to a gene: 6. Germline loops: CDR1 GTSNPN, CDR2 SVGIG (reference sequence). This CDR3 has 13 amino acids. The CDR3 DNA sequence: TGTGCCTGGATAGGACAGGGGGGTCGTGGCTACACCTTC. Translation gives CAWIGQGGRGYTF.

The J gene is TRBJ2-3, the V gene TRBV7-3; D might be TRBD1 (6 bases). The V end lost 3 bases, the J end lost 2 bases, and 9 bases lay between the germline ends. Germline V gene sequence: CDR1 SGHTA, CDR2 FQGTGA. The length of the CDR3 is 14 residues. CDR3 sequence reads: CASSFRGFTDTQYF. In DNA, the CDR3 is TGTGCCAGCAGCTTTAGGGGGTTCACAGATACGCAGTATTTT.